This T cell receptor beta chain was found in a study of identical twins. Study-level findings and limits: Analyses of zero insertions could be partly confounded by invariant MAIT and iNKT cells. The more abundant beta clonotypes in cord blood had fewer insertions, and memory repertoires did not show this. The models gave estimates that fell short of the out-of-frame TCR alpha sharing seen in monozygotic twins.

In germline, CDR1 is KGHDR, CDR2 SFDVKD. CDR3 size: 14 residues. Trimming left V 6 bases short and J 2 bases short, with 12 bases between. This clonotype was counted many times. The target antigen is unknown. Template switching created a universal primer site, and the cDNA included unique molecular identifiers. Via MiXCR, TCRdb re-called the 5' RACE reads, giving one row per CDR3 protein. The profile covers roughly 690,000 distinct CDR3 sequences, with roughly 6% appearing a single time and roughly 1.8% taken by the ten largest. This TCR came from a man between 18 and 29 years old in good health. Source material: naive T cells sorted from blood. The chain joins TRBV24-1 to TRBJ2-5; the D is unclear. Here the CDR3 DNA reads TGTGCCACCAGTTCACCGGGCCTACAAGAGACCCAGTACTTC. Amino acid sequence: CATSSPGLQETQYF.